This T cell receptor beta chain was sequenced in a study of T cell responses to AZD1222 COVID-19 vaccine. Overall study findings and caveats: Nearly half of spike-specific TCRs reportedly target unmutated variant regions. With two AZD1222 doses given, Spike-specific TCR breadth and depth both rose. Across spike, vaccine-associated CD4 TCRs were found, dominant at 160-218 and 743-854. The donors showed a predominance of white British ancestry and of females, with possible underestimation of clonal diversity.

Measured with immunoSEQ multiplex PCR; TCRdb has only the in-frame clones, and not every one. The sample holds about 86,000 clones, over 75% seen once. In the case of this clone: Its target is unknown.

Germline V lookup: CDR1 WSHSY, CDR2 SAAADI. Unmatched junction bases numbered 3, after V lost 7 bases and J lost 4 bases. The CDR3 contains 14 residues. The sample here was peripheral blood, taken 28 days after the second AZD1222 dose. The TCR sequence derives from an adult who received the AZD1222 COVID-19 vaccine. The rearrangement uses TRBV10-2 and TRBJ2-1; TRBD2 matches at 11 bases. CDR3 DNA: TGCGCCAGCAATTTAGCGGGAGGGTACAATGAGCAGTTCTTC. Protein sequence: CASNLAGGYNEQFF.